The 20 T cell receptor beta chains below were found in one sample sequenced in a study of Graves' ophthalmopathy and Graves' hyperthyroidism. Amplification from RNA transcripts yielded the TCR beta CDR3 regions. The first round was an RT-PCR with HTBI primers, and the second round was a multiplex PCR. TCRdb called the multiplex PCR reads again in MiXCR, with one record for every CDR3 protein. The data show about 210,000 distinct CDR3 sequences, over 25% seen once. The sequenced sample consisted of peripheral blood. Receptor source: a man aged 50 or older with Graves' ophthalmopathy.

This clonotype has ten or more counts. V usage is TRBV28 and J usage is TRBJ1-1; D is perhaps TRBD1 (5 bases). CDR3 size: 18 residues. Per the germline V gene, CDR1 is MDHEN and CDR2 is SYDVKM. The V and J ends lost 4 bases and 0 bases respectively, with 21 bases between them. CDR3 in DNA: TGTGCCAGCAGTTCCCCCTTACCAATCGGGGGTGTGAACACTGAAGCTTTCTTT. Encoded protein: CASSSPLPIGGVNTEAFF.

This clonotype was observed at least ten times. The chain uses TRBV28 and TRBJ2-7; TRBD1 matches at 7 bases. V was clipped by 4 bases and J by 6 bases; unmatched bases: 6. The CDR3 totals 13 residues. Germline V gives CDR1 MDHEN, CDR2 SYDVKM. The CDR3 nucleotides are TGTGCCAGCAGTTCGGGACAGTTTCTCGAGCAGTACTTC. This translates into CASSSGQFLEQYF.

This clonotype was observed many times. The CDR3 DNA is TGTGCCAGCAGTGGAGAAGGAAAAGAGACCCAGTACTTC. Translation: CASSGEGKETQYF. V and J are TRBV12-3 or TRBV12-4 and TRBJ2-5, with no clear D. Deletions cut 5 bases from V and 3 bases from J, with 10 bases between. The CDR3 loop spans 13 amino acids.

This clonotype was seen at least ten times. The chain is built from TRBV9 and TRBJ2-7; D is perhaps TRBD2 (6 bases). From germline, CDR1 is SGDLS and CDR2 YYNGEE. V was cut by 1 base and J by 0 bases, with 11 bases left in between. There are 15 residues in the CDR3. For the CDR3, the DNA is TGTGCCAGCAGCGTAACTAGCTCCAGCTCCTACGAGCAGTACTTC. Amino acids: CASSVTSSSSYEQYF.

This clonotype was recorded many times. V gene TRBV28 combines with J gene TRBJ1-5, with 8 bases matching TRBD1. The CDR3 runs to 13 residues. V trimming: 7 bases; J trimming: 7 bases; junction bases outside the gene matches: 6. Germline CDR1 reads MDHEN; CDR2 reads SYDVKM. The CDR3 nucleotides are TGTGCCAGCAACGACAGGGGAGAGCAGCCCCAGCATTTT. Its translation is CASNDRGEQPQHF.

This chain links TRBV6-2 or TRBV6-3 with TRBJ2-5, with D perhaps given as TRBD1 or TRBD2 (7 bases each). Trimming left V 10 bases short and J 2 bases short, with 14 bases between. This CDR3 has 13 residues. Germline values: CDR1 MNHEY, CDR2 SVGEGT. DNA for the CDR3: TGTGCCACGCGGGGGACAGCACAAGAGACCCAGTACTTC. It translates to CATRGTAQETQYF.

The chain employs TRBV19 and TRBJ2-7; TRBD1 or TRBD2 may be the D gene (5 bases each). CDR3 length: 16 amino acids. The germline V and J ends were trimmed by 5 bases and 0 bases, with 17 bases remaining between them. The germline V gene has CDR1 LNHDA and CDR2 SQIVND (reference sequence). The CDR3 reads CASSRLTGTSSYEQYF. DNA of the CDR3: TGTGCCAGTAGTCGACTAACCGGGACCAGCTCCTACGAGCAGTACTTC.

This clonotype was seen repeatedly, ten times or more. The V and J genes are TRBV19 and TRBJ2-2; perhaps TRBD2 as D (5 bases). This CDR3 comprises 14 residues. V was shortened by 7 bases and J by 5 bases, with 14 bases between the two germline ends. Germline loops: CDR1 LNHDA, CDR2 SQIVND (reference sequence). The CDR3 DNA reads as TGTGCCAGTATGGCTGCTAGCCTAACCGGGGAGCTGTTTTTT. Amino acid sequence: CASMAASLTGELFF.

This clonotype was seen repeatedly, ten times or more. The chain is built from TRBV29-1 and TRBJ1-1; possible D gene TRBD1, 5 bases. V was cut by 3 bases and J by 0 bases, with 11 bases left in between. The CDR3 covers 14 residues. The germline gives CDR1 SQVTM, CDR2 ANQGSEA. The CDR3 DNA sequence: TGCAGCGTTGAGGTCGGGGGGGTGAACACTGAAGCTTTCTTT. Protein: CSVEVGGVNTEAFF.

This clonotype was counted at least ten times. CDR3 bases: TGCAGCGCTGGACTAGCGGGAGCCTACGAGCAGTACTTC. This codes for CSAGLAGAYEQYF. The chain has TRBV29-1 and TRBJ2-7; 13 bases fit TRBD2. The V segment lost 7 bases and the J segment 2 bases; nucleotides outside the gene matches: 2. This CDR3 region has 13 residues. Germline V lookup: CDR1 SQVTM, CDR2 ANQGSEA.

This clonotype was recorded at least ten times. The gene calls are TRBV29-1 and TRBJ2-7, with 11 bases lining up with TRBD1. Germline V gene lookup returns CDR1 SQVTM and CDR2 ANQGSEA. This CDR3 contains 14 residues. The V segment lost 1 base and the J segment 2 bases; nucleotides outside the gene matches: 1. CDR3 region: CSVEGTGGPYEQYF. The CDR3 DNA reads as TGCAGCGTTGAAGGGACAGGGGGCCCCTACGAGCAGTACTTC.

The chain recombines TRBV12-3 or TRBV12-4 with TRBJ1-1; D possibly corresponds to TRBD1 (5 bases). V was clipped by 6 bases and J by 6 bases, with 17 bases between them. There are 14 residues in the CDR3. The CDR3 DNA reads TGTGCCAGCAGCCCCGGGACGGAACCTTCTGAAGCTTTCTTT. The encoded protein is CASSPGTEPSEAFF.

The V and J genes are TRBV11-2 and TRBJ1-1, with D possibly being TRBD1 (6 bases). The V end was cut by 11 bases, the J end by 5 bases, with 15 bases between. Per germline, CDR1 SGHAT and CDR2 FQNNGV. This CDR3 is built from 12 residues. CDR3 DNA: TGTGCCTCCCTCGAGGGGGGAACTGAAGCTTTCTTT. Its translation is CASLEGGTEAFF. Combining the CDR3 with reference TRBV11-2 and TRBJ1-1 gives the whole variable domain EAGVAQSPRYKIIEKRQSVAFWCNPISGHATLYWYQQILGQGPKLLIQFQNNGVVDDSQLPKDRFSAERLKGVDSTLKIQPAKLEDSAVYLCASLEGGTEAFFGQGTRLTVV.

V and J are TRBV6-2 or TRBV6-3 and TRBJ1-1; 7 bases match TRBD1. The CDR3 loop spans 15 amino acids. Trimming took 4 bases from V and 3 from J; bases not matched to a gene: 8. CDR1 and CDR2 from the germline V gene are MNHEY and SVGEGT. The CDR3 nucleotides are TGTGCCAGCAGTTCCCGGGACAGCAGATACACTGAAGCTTTCTTT. Translated, it gives CASSSRDSRYTEAFF.

The table lists this clonotype with many counts. The chain has TRBV28 and TRBJ2-5; D is uncertain. This CDR3 has 16 amino acids. Germline V gene lookup returns CDR1 MDHEN and CDR2 SYDVKM. V was clipped by 6 bases and J by 5 bases, with 22 bases between them. CDR3 residues: CASSLLDPNGWETQYF. Written as DNA, the CDR3 is TGTGCCAGCAGCCTGCTAGACCCAAACGGCTGGGAGACCCAGTACTTC.

This clonotype has ten or more counts. DNA of the CDR3: TGTGCCAGCAGACACTGGGAGACCCAGTACTTC. Protein: CASRHWETQYF. The chain has TRBV27 and TRBJ2-5; D gene ambiguous. CDR1 is MNHEY, CDR2 SMNVEV, per germline (reference sequence). V shed 6 bases and J shed 5 bases, with 7 bases lying between them. The CDR3 consists of 11 residues.

This clonotype was recorded many times. V gene TRBV30 combines with J gene TRBJ1-1, with 9 bases fitting TRBD1. J lost 5 bases, V lost 5 bases, and 3 bases had no gene match. This CDR3 is built from 12 residues. CDR1 and CDR2 from the germline V gene are GTSNPN and SVGIG (reference sequence). The CDR3 coding sequence is TGTGCCTGGGGGACAGGGAGGACTGAAGCTTTCTTT. Translated, it gives CAWGTGRTEAFF.

The chain couples TRBV6-1 to TRBJ2-5, with 8 bases that match TRBD1. This CDR3 contains 14 residues. The germline V gene encodes CDR1 MNHNS and CDR2 SASEGT. V lost 5 bases and J lost 4; bases outside the gene matches: 6. CDR3 protein: CASSLDRVLETQYF. CDR3 nucleotide sequence: TGTGCCAGCAGTCTGGACAGGGTTTTAGAGACCCAGTACTTC.

This clonotype was counted ten times or more. The CDR3 nucleotides read TGTGCCAGCTACGGGGGGACGGAAGCTTTCTTT. Its translation is CASYGGTEAFF. The rearrangement links TRBV6-1 to TRBJ1-1; possible D gene TRBD1, 5 bases. The CDR3 has 11 amino acids. Germline assignment: CDR1 MNHNS and CDR2 SASEGT. Trimming pared 8 bases from V and 8 bases from J, leaving 12 bases between.

In its sample, this clonotype was seen many times. The chain links TRBV6-5 to TRBJ1-2; 11 bases fit TRBD1. V shed 4 bases, J shed 5 bases, and the junction held 3 bases outside the gene matches. The CDR3 covers 14 residues. The germline gives CDR1 MNHEY, CDR2 SVGAGI. The CDR3: CASSFGQGAYGYTF. In nucleotides, the CDR3 is TGTGCCAGCAGTTTCGGACAGGGGGCGTATGGCTACACCTTC.